Each of the 22 T cell receptor beta chains below was sequenced from the same sample in a study of cytomegalovirus exposure and HLA in healthy donors. Primers: 60 Vbeta forward and 13 Jbeta reverse. Generated by immunoSEQ multiplex PCR, the TCRdb table keeps only in-frame clones and is missing some. In total, the table holds approximately 190,000 clones. Sample: PBMCs. These receptors were taken from a boy younger than 18 in good health and CMV-seronegative.

The CDR3: CASKVALLRGNTEAFF. CDR3 sequence (DNA): TGTGCCAGCAAGGTAGCCCTCTTAAGAGGGAACACTGAAGCTTTCTTT. The chain combines TRBV28 with TRBJ1-1; unclear D gene. Germline assignment: CDR1 MDHEN and CDR2 SYDVKM. CDR3 length equals 16 residues. The V end lost 7 bases, the J end lost 1 base, and 19 bases lay between the germline ends.

V is TRBV15 and J is TRBJ1-2, with 11 bases that match TRBD1. The CDR3 sequence is 17 residues long. The V gene end was trimmed by 0 bases and the J gene end by 4 bases; junction bases not matched to a gene: 7. Germline values: CDR1 LNHNV, CDR2 YYDKDF (reference sequence). The CDR3: CATSRDTRTGGGYGYTF. The CDR3 region has the DNA TGTGCCACCAGCAGAGACACCCGGACAGGGGGCGGCTATGGCTACACCTTC.

This chain connects TRBV5-1 to TRBJ2-7; possibly TRBD1 for D (7 bases). The CDR3 length is 14 residues. The germline V and J ends were trimmed by 4 bases and 3 bases, with 14 bases remaining between them. Germline V gene data show CDR1 as SGHRS and CDR2 as YFSETQ. The CDR3 bases are TGCGCCAGCAGCGGCGGGGACAGCAACTACGAGCAGTACTTC. The encoded protein is CASSGGDSNYEQYF.

The V call is TRBV7-9, the J call TRBJ1-1; D is uncertain. Germline CDR1 reads SEHNR; CDR2 reads FQNEAQ (reference sequence). The V and J ends lost 8 bases and 5 bases respectively, with 9 bases between them. CDR3 length equals 11 residues. CDR3: CASYAGTEAFF. The CDR3 DNA sequence: TGTGCCAGCTATGCCGGGACTGAAGCTTTCTTT.

The CDR3 sequence: CASARYNEQFF. The CDR3 DNA is TGTGCTAGTGCTAGATACAATGAGCAGTTCTTC. This rearrangement joins TRBV12-5 to TRBJ2-1, with D unclear. This CDR3 has 11 residues. The germline V and J ends were trimmed by 7 bases and 4 bases, with 5 bases remaining between them. In germline, CDR1 is LGHNT, CDR2 FRNRAP.

The chain recombines TRBV7-6 with TRBJ2-7; 10 bases match TRBD2. Per germline, CDR1 SGHVS and CDR2 FNYEAQ. V shed 1 base, J shed 4 bases, and the junction held 13 bases outside the gene matches. The CDR3 extends over 18 amino acids. Here the CDR3 DNA reads TGTGCCAGCAGCTTAGGGCCGGGAACTAGCGGGGTTCTGTACGAGCAGTACTTC. Its translation is CASSLGPGTSGVLYEQYF. The full variable domain, in which reference TRBV7-6 and TRBJ2-7 provide the parts outside the CDR3, is GAGVSQSPRYKVTKRGQDVALRCDPISGHVSLYWYRQALGQGPEFLTYFNYEAQQDKSGLPNDRFSAERPEGSISTLTIQRTEQRDSAMYRCASSLGPGTSGVLYEQYFGPGTRLTVT.

The chain carries TRBV5-5 and TRBJ2-2; 8 nucleotides match TRBD2. Germline trimming cut 4 bases from V and 2 bases from J; bases unmatched to any gene: 7. Germline assignment: CDR1 SGHKS and CDR2 YYEKEE (reference sequence). The CDR3 runs to 16 residues. In DNA form, the CDR3 reads TGTGCCAGCAGCCCGGGGGGGGGCCCAAACACCGGGGAGCTGTTTTTT. Encoded protein: CASSPGGGPNTGELFF.

J is TRBJ1-2 and V is TRBV5-1, with 7 bases that match TRBD1. CDR1 is SGHRS, CDR2 YFSETQ, per germline. The CDR3 covers 17 residues. The J segment lost 8 bases and the V segment lost 4 bases, leaving 20 bases of the junction unmatched. The CDR3 spells CASSRFGTAVLTEGYTF. DNA for the CDR3: TGCGCCAGCAGCAGGTTCGGGACAGCTGTATTAACGGAAGGCTACACCTTC.

This sequence joins TRBV6-1 and TRBJ1-1, with D possibly being TRBD1 (5 bases). Between the trimmed V and J ends, which lost 5 bases and 1 base, there was a span of 14 bases. CDR3 length equals 15 residues. Per the germline V gene, CDR1 is MNHNS and CDR2 is SASEGT. The DNA of the CDR3 is TGTGCCAGCAGTCCGGAATACGGGGGGAACACTGAAGCTTTCTTT. The encoded protein is CASSPEYGGNTEAFF.

The genes are TRBV19 and TRBJ1-1; D may be TRBD1 (5 bases). The CDR3 is 13 amino acids. Germline V lookup: CDR1 LNHDA, CDR2 SQIVND (reference sequence). Trimming took off 4 bases at V and 4 bases at J, with 10 bases between the two ends. DNA for the CDR3: TGTGCCAGTAGTAAGGGGCGTCTCACTGAAGCTTTCTTT. Residues: CASSKGRLTEAFF.

The chain uses TRBV7-9 and TRBJ2-7; TRBD1 is a possible D gene (6 bases). The CDR3 runs 12 residues. Germline values: CDR1 SEHNR, CDR2 FQNEAQ (reference sequence). V shed 2 bases and J shed 6 bases, with 8 bases lying between them. The CDR3 bases are TGTGCCAGCAGCTTAAAACAGGGCGAGCAGTACTTC. This sequence encodes CASSLKQGEQYF.

This chain connects TRBV30 to TRBJ1-6; weak D call: TRBD1 (5 bases). This CDR3 has 15 residues. From germline, CDR1 is GTSNPN and CDR2 SVGIG (reference sequence). Trimming cost V 4 bases and J 7 bases, with 17 bases left between them. The CDR3 coding sequence is TGTGCCTGGACCGACCAAGGGGTTGGGAATTCACCCCTCCACTTT. Residues: CAWTDQGVGNSPLHF.

The CDR3 coding sequence is TGTGCCAGCGAAGTCGGAGGCACAGATACGCAGTATTTT. Translation: CASEVGGTDTQYF. The chain carries TRBV6-1 and TRBJ2-3; D remains ambiguous. Per the germline V gene, CDR1 is MNHNS and CDR2 is SASEGT. The CDR3 sequence is 13 residues long. V was clipped by 8 bases and J by 1 base, with 10 bases between them.

The chain is built from TRBV2 and TRBJ2-3; 10 bases agree with TRBD1. CDR1 and CDR2 from the germline V gene are SNHLY and FYNNEI. The CDR3 loop spans 16 amino acids. V shed 5 bases, J shed 0 bases, and the junction held 5 bases outside the gene matches. Here the CDR3 reads CASSPRDRGSTDTQYF. The CDR3 nucleotides read TGTGCCAGCAGTCCCAGGGACAGGGGTAGCACAGATACGCAGTATTTT.

The chain joins TRBV27 to TRBJ1-2, with 8 bases aligning to TRBD1. CDR3 length equals 13 residues. V gave up 8 bases and J gave up 7 bases; unmatched junction bases: 9. The germline CDR1 and CDR2 sequences are MNHEY and SMNVEV (reference sequence). CDR3 protein: CASSTQGAPGYTF. CDR3 bases: TGTGCCAGCTCCACCCAGGGGGCGCCTGGCTACACCTTC.

The V call is TRBV11-2, the J call TRBJ1-6; TRBD1 aligns across 9 bases. J lost 7 bases, V lost 2 bases, and 12 bases had no gene match. Germline CDR1 and CDR2: SGHAT and FQNNGV. This CDR3 is 18 amino acids long. The CDR3: CASSLSFRTGASNSPLHF. The CDR3, as DNA: TGTGCCAGCAGCTTATCGTTTAGGACAGGGGCTTCAAATTCACCCCTCCACTTT.

This chain joins TRBV30 and TRBJ2-1, with 12 bases matching TRBD2. This CDR3 is built from 15 residues. The V and J ends lost 4 bases and 3 bases, in that order; junction bases with no gene match: 4. Germline CDR1 and CDR2: GTSNPN and SVGIG (reference sequence). The CDR3 DNA follows: TGTGCCTGGAAAACGACTAGCGGGAGCTACAATGAGCAGTTCTTC. Encoded protein: CAWKTTSGSYNEQFF. The variable domain in full, with the rest retrieved from reference TRBV30 and TRBJ2-1, is SQTIHQWPATLVQPVGSPLSLECTVEGTSNPNLYWYRQAAGRGLQLLFYSVGIGQISSEVPQNLSASRPQDRQFILSSKKLLLSDSGFYLCAWKTTSGSYNEQFFGPGTRLTVL.

The chain is built from TRBV10-2 and TRBJ1-2, with TRBD1 as a possible D gene (5 bases). Per the germline V gene, CDR1 is WSHSY and CDR2 is SAAADI. The CDR3 sequence is 14 residues long. Trimming left V 5 bases short and J 0 bases short, with 10 bases between. The CDR3 DNA sequence: TGCGCCAGCAGTCAGGGAACAGCTAACTATGGCTACACCTTC. Its protein is CASSQGTANYGYTF.

The chain has TRBV2 and TRBJ2-7; TRBD1 matches 11 bases. V lost 3 bases, J lost 4 bases, and 8 bases stayed unmatched. This CDR3 spans 16 amino acids. Germline lookup yields CDR1 SNHLY and CDR2 FYNNEI. CDR3 nucleotides: TGTGCCAGCAGTGAGGTCCGGACAGGGGGCGTTTACGAGCAGTACTTC. It yields the protein CASSEVRTGGVYEQYF.

The chain employs TRBV9 and TRBJ1-1; the D gene is possibly TRBD1 (5 bases). The V and J ends lost 0 bases and 4 bases respectively, with 10 bases between them. The CDR3 has 14 amino acids. The germline V gene encodes CDR1 SGDLS and CDR2 YYNGEE. As DNA, the CDR3 is TGTGCCAGCAGCGTAGAACCAGGGTCCACTGAAGCTTTCTTT. This encodes CASSVEPGSTEAFF.

CDR3 DNA: TGTGCCAGCAGGCCTACAGGGCGAGAGACCCAGTACTTC. As protein: CASRPTGRETQYF. The chain links TRBV6-5 to TRBJ2-5; tentatively, D is TRBD1 (6 bases). Trimming cost V 6 bases and J 4 bases, with 12 bases left between them. The CDR3 consists of 13 residues. Germline CDR1 and CDR2: MNHEY and SVGAGI.

The genes are TRBV6-5 and TRBJ2-1; 8 nucleotides agree with TRBD2. The V gene end was trimmed by 2 bases and the J gene end by 7 bases; junction bases not matched to a gene: 10. The CDR3 runs 16 residues. Germline-derived CDR1 and CDR2 are MNHEY and SVGAGI. The CDR3: CASSYLSGRGGNEQFF. The CDR3 region has the DNA TGTGCCAGCAGTTACCTTTCCGGGAGGGGGGGGAATGAGCAGTTCTTC.